What follows describes a single T cell receptor (beta chain). Its cognate antigen is unknown. A far larger clone is just one base off, so this is likely a read error. The data derive from a study of shared clonotypes between healthy human individuals. Study-wide results and caveats: The donor pool, a small one, limited the genetic and exposure-history diversity represented.

The germline V gene encodes CDR1 SGHAT and CDR2 FQNNGV. V was clipped by 3 bases and J by 1 base; unmatched bases: 3. The CDR3 length is 15 residues. Assay used: immunoSEQ multiplex PCR; TCRdb lists only in-frame clones, some missing. The sample includes approximately 82,000 clones, 60% to 65% of them seen just once. Sequenced input: memory CD8+ T cells sorted from blood. The subset is: CD45RO+ cells pooled with CCR7-negative TemRA cells. The chain couples TRBV11-2 to TRBJ2-3; TRBD2 aligns across 8 bases. The receptor's source is a young man in good health. DNA of the CDR3: TGTGCCAGCAGCTTTGATAGCGGGGGCACAGATACGCAGTATTTT. Amino acids: CASSFDSGGTDTQYF.